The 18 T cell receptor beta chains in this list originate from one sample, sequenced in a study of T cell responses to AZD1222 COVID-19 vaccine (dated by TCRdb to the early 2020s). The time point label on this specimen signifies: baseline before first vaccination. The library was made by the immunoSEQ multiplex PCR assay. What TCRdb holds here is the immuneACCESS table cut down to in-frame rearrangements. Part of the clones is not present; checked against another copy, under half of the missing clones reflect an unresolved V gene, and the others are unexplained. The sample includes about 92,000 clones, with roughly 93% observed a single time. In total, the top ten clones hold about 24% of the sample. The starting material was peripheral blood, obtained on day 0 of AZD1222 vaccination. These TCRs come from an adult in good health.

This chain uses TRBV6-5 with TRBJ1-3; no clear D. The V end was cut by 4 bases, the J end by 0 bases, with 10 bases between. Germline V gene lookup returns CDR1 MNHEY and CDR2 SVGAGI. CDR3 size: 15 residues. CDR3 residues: CASSSFIASGNTIYF. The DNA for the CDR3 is TGTGCCAGCAGTTCCTTTATCGCCTCTGGAAACACCATATATTTT.

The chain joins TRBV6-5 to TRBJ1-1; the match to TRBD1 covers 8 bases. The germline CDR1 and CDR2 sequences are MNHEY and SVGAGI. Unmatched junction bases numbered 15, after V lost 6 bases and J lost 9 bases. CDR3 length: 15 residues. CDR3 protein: CASSRSAGQGGKAFF. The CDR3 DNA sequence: TGTGCCAGCAGCCGATCTGCCGGACAGGGAGGCAAAGCTTTCTTT.

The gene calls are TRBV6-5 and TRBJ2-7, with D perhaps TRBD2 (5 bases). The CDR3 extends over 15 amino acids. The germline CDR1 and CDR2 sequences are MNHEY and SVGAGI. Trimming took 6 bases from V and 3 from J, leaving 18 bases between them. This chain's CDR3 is CASRNPGSRGYEQYF. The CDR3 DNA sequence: TGTGCCAGCAGGAACCCGGGCAGTCGGGGCTACGAGCAGTACTTC.

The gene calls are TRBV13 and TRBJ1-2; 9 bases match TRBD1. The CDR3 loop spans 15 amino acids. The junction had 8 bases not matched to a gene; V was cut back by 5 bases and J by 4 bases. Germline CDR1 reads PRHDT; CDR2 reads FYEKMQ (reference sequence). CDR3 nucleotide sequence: TGTGCCAGCAGCGTGGACAGGGGTATAAGCTATGGCTACACCTTC. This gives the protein CASSVDRGISYGYTF.

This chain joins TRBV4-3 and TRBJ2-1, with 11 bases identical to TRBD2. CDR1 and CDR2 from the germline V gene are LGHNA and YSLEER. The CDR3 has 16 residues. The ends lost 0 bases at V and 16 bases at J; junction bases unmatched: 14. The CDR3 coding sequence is TGCGCCAGCAGCCAAGATTATGGAGTAGCGGGGGGGCGGTTCTTCTTC. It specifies CASSQDYGVAGGRFFF.

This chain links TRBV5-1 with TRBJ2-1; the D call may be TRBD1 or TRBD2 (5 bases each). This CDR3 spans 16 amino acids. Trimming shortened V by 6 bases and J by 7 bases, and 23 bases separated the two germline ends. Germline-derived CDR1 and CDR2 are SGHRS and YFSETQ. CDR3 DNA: TGCGCCAGCAAACTAAATGGGGGTCAGCCTTTAAATGAGCAGTTCTTC. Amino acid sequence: CASKLNGGQPLNEQFF.

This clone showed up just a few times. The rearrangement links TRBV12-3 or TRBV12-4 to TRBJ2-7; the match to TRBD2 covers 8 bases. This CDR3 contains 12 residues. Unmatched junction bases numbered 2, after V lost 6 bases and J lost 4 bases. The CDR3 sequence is CASSAGGYEQYF. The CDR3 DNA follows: TGTGCCAGCAGCGCGGGGGGATACGAGCAGTACTTC.

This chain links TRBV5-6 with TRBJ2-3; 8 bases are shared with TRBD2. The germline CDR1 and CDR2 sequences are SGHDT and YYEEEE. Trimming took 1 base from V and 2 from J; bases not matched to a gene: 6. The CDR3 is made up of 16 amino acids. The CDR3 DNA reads TGTGCCAGCAGCTTGAGGACTAGCTACGACACAGATACGCAGTATTTT. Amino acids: CASSLRTSYDTDTQYF.

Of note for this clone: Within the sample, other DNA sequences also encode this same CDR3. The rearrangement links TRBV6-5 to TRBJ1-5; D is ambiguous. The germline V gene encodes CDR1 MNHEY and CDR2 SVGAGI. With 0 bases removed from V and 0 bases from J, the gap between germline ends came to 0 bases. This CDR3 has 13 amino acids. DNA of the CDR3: TGTGCCAGCAGTTACTCTAGCAATCAGCCCCAGCATTTT. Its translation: CASSYSSNQPQHF.

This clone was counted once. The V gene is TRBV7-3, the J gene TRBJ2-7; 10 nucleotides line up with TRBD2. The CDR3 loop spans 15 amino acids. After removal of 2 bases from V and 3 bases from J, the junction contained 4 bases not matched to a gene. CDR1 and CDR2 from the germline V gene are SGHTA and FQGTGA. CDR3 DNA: TGTGCCAGCAGCTTAGGAACTAGCGGGGTCTACGAGCAGTACTTC. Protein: CASSLGTSGVYEQYF.

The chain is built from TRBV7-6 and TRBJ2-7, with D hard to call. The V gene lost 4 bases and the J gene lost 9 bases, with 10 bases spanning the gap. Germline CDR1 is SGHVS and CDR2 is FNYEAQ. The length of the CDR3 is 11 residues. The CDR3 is CASSSGVGQYF. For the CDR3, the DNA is TGTGCCAGCAGCTCAGGTGTAGGGCAGTACTTC.

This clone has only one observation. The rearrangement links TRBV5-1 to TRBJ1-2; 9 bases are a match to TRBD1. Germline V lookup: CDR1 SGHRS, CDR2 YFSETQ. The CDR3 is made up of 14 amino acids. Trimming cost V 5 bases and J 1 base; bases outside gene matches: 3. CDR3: CASSEGQGNYGYTF. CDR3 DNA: TGCGCCAGCAGTGAGGGACAGGGTAACTATGGCTACACCTTC.

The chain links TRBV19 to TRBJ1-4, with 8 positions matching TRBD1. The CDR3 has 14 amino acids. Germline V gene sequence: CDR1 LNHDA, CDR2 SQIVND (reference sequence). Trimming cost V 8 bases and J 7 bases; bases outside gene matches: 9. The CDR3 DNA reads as TGTGCCAGTGGGGATGACAGGGGATCTGAAAAACTGTTTTTT. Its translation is CASGDDRGSEKLFF.

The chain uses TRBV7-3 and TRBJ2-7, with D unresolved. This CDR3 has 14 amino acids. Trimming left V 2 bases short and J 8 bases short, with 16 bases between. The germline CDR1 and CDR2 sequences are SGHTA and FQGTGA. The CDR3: CASSLYGEPSQQYF. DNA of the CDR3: TGTGCCAGCAGCTTATATGGAGAGCCGTCCCAGCAGTACTTC. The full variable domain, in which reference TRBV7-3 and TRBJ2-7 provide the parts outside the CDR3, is GAGVSQTPSNKVTEKGKYVELRCDPISGHTALYWYRQSLGQGPEFLIYFQGTGAADDSGLPNDRFFAVRPEGSVSTLKIQRTERGDSAVYLCASSLYGEPSQQYFGPGTRLTVT.

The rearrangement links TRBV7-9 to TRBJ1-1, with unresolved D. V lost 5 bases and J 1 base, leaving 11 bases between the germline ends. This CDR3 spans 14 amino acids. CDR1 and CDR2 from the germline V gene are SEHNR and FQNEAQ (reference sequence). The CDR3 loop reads CASSPQGPNTEAFF. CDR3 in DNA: TGTGCCAGCAGCCCCCAAGGGCCGAACACTGAAGCTTTCTTT.

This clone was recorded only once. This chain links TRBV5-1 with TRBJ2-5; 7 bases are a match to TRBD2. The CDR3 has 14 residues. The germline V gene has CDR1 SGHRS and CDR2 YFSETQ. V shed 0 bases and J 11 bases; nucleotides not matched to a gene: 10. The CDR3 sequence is CASSLVGTSGDQYF. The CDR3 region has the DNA TGCGCCAGCAGCTTGGTAGGGACCAGCGGGGATCAGTACTTC.

The CDR3: CASSPYDTKLNTEAFF. CDR3 coding DNA: TGCGCCAGCAGCCCATATGACACAAAGCTCAACACTGAAGCTTTCTTT. V is TRBV5-1 and J is TRBJ1-1; no clear D. Germline values: CDR1 SGHRS, CDR2 YFSETQ. Trimming took 4 bases from V and 2 from J, leaving 18 bases between them. The CDR3 spans 16 residues.

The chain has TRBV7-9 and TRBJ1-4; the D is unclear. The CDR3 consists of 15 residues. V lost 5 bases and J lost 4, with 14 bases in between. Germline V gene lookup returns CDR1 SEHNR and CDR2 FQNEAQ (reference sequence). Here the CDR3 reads CASSRQTPLNEKLFF. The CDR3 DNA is TGTGCCAGCAGCAGGCAGACACCCCTTAATGAAAAACTGTTTTTT.